The sequence of this TCR beta chain was determined in a study of CD8 T cells in Susac syndrome. Whole-study results and caveats: The study conceded that relatively few individuals underwent its TCR sequencing and HLA analysis.

A note on this clonotype: The target antigen is unknown.

Healthy donors served as age- and sex-matched controls. TEMRA cells were FACS-enriched, unlike CD8+ and CD4+ T cells, which were negatively isolated. When the RNA was reverse transcribed, random hexamers were used with an input of roughly 0.45 to 1 ug. TCR beta CDR3 was amplified by immunoSEQ covering 54 Vbeta and 13 Jbeta. TCRdb called the immunoSEQ multiplex PCR reads again in MiXCR, with one record for every CDR3 protein. The table has 180,000 or so distinct CDR3 sequences, about 94% seen once. Germline V gives CDR1 DFQATT, CDR2 SNEGSKA (reference sequence). This CDR3 is 14 amino acids long. With V trimmed by 6 bases and J by 4 bases, 11 bases remained unmatched.

Sequences were obtained from CD4+ T cells from PBMCs. The TCR sequence derives from a human donor in good health. The chain combines TRBV20-1 with TRBJ2-5; the match to TRBD2 covers 7 bases. The DNA for the CDR3 is TGCAGTGCCCGACCCGCGGGAGAGGGAGAGACCCAGTACTTC. This translates into CSARPAGEGETQYF.